This T cell receptor beta chain was captured by sequencing in a study of blood T cell repertoires in COVID-19. Sequencing was performed with immunoSEQ multiplex PCR; in TCRdb, only in-frame clones are kept and a portion is missing. The table includes approximately 150,000 clones, 82% detected once. Germline values: CDR1 SGHKS, CDR2 YYEKEE (reference sequence). V dropped 0 bases and J dropped 0 bases, with 6 bases sitting between them. The CDR3 runs to 15 residues. The V gene is TRBV5-5, the J gene TRBJ1-4; a possible D gene is TRBD1 (5 bases). The sequence derives from a woman aged 70 to 79 with acute or convalescent COVID-19. Specimen: peripheral blood. CDR3 nucleotide sequence: TGTGCCAGCAGCTTGGTACAGGCAACTAATGAAAAACTGTTTTTT. As protein: CASSLVQATNEKLFF.